The table lists the clone carrying this T cell receptor beta chain with a few counts. Its antigen is not identified. The junction differs from germline at one of its ends, possibly a read error. Only in-frame clones appear in the TCRdb table, and some are missing; sequencing was by immunoSEQ multiplex PCR. The sample contains about 42,000 clones, over 75% of which appear only once. This sample stems from a study of a mutant IDH1 vaccine in newly diagnosed glioma. Study-wide context: In weeks 1, 3, 5, 7, 11, 15, 19 and 23, patients were immunized, eight times in all. Most patients had radiochemotherapy with temozolomide before enrollment; others had one alone.

Time point given: week 5, during vaccination. Vaccinated patients received 300 ug of mutant IDH1 20-mer peptide per dose, with topical imiquimod. The CDR3 is made up of 12 amino acids. CDR1 and CDR2 (germline): MDHEN, SYDVKM. This sequence originates from a man aged 40-55 years with glioma. V is TRBV28 and J is TRBJ2-7; D might be TRBD2 (7 bases). The sequenced sample was PBMCs, obtained from a glioma patient whose treatment included an IDH1 peptide vaccine. The CDR3, as DNA: TGTGCCAGCAGTCCCCCCGGGGGGCTAAAACTCTTC. This encodes CASSPPGGLKLF. Full variable domain (outside the CDR3, taken from reference TRBV28 and TRBJ2-7): DVKVTQSSRYLVKRTGEKVFLECVQDMDHENMFWYRQDPGLGLRLIYFSYDVKMKEKGDIPEGYSVSREKKERFSLILESASTNQTSMYLCASSPPGGLKLFGPGTRLTVT.